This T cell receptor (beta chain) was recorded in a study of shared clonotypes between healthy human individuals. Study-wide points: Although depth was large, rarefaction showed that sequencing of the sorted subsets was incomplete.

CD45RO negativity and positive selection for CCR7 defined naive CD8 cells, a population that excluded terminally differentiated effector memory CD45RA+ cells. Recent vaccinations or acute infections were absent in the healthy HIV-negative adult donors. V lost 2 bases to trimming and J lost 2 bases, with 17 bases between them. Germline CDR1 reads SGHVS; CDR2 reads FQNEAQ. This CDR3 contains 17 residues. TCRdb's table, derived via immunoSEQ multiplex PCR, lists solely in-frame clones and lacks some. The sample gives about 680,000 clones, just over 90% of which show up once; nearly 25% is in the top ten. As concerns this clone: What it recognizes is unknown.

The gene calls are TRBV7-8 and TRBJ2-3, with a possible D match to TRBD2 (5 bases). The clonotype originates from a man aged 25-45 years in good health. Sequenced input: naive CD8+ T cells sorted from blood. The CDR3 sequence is CASSLIFGERNTDTQYF. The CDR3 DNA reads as TGTGCCAGCAGCTTAATTTTCGGGGAACGGAACACAGATACGCAGTATTTT.